This TCR beta chain was recorded in a study of blood T cells in healthy people across ages. Notes on this clonotype: Antigen: not known.

CDR1 is SGHRS and CDR2 is YFSETQ in the germline V gene. The V and J ends lost 3 bases and 0 bases, in that order; junction bases with no gene match: 7. There are 16 residues in the CDR3. With a J-beta primer mix and a sample-barcoded 5' primer, a second PCR ran 7 to 11 cycles. TCRdb re-analysed the 5' RACE reads in MiXCR, keeping a single row per CDR3 protein. Of about 1.1 million distinct CDR3 sequences detected, less than 45% appear once; the ten largest clones hold over 10%. The study, taken as a whole, reports: More naive CD4+ cells and higher diversity were found in long-lived than in aged donors.

The rearrangement links TRBV5-1 to TRBJ2-3, with 7 bases fitting TRBD1. The specimen sequenced was blood. This clonotype originated in a man between 18 and 35 years old in good health. DNA for the CDR3: TGCGCCAGCAGCTACCACAGGGGTCCTAGCACAGATACGCAGTATTTT. Amino acids: CASSYHRGPSTDTQYF.